One and the same sample provided the 12 T cell receptor beta chains below, sequenced in a study of cytomegalovirus exposure and HLA in healthy donors. The assay was immunoSEQ multiplex PCR, and TCRdb's table has in-frame clones only and misses some. The table lists 100,000 to 150,000 clones, roughly nine tenths of them singletons, with about 1.1% in the top ten. Sequenced sample: PBMCs. All receptors come from a woman aged 18 to 35 in good health and CMV-seronegative.

This clone was seen more than once but under ten times. V and J are TRBV7-6 and TRBJ1-2; 9 bases agree with TRBD1. From germline, CDR1 is SGHVS and CDR2 FNYEAQ. Trimming removed 10 bases from V and 8 bases from J; junction bases left unmatched: 14. This CDR3 spans 14 amino acids. The CDR3 region is CATGPTGGLDGYTF. In nucleotides, the CDR3 is TGTGCCACCGGTCCAACAGGGGGCTTAGACGGCTACACCTTC.

The rearrangement uses TRBV9 and TRBJ2-3, with TRBD2 as a possible D gene (7 bases). CDR3 length: 15 amino acids. Germline CDR1 SGDLS, CDR2 YYNGEE. V gave up 4 bases and J gave up 3 bases, with 15 bases separating them. The CDR3 DNA is TGTGCCAGCAGCCCACGAGGGGGGGGAACAGATACGCAGTATTTT. Protein product: CASSPRGGGTDTQYF.

The chain links TRBV7-8 to TRBJ2-1; D call uncertain. V lost 5 bases, J lost 9 bases, and 17 bases lay in between. Germline lookup yields CDR1 SGHVS and CDR2 FQNEAQ. This CDR3 contains 14 residues. The CDR3 DNA reads as TGTGCCAGCAGCGGGCCGAGCAGACGTCCTGAGCAGTTCTTC. Encoded protein: CASSGPSRRPEQFF.

The chain uses TRBV6-5 and TRBJ1-5; possibly TRBD1 for D (6 bases). Trimming removed 6 bases from V and 11 bases from J, with 17 bases in between. The length of the CDR3 is 13 residues. Germline values: CDR1 MNHEY, CDR2 SVGAGI. The CDR3 reads CASSEQGIEAQHF. The CDR3 nucleotides read TGTGCCAGCAGCGAACAGGGAATCGAGGCCCAGCATTTT.

The chain joins TRBV18 to TRBJ2-1; TRBD1 matches 10 bases. Germline CDR1 KGHSH, CDR2 LQKENI. The ends lost 3 bases at V and 1 base at J; junction bases unmatched: 0. CDR3 length: 15 amino acids. The CDR3 loop is CASSPGQGSYNEQFF. In DNA form, the CDR3 reads TGTGCCAGCTCACCGGGACAGGGGTCCTACAATGAGCAGTTCTTC.

This rearrangement joins TRBV28 to TRBJ1-1; the D gene is possibly TRBD1 (5 bases). CDR1 and CDR2 from the germline V gene are MDHEN and SYDVKM. The V gene lost 10 bases and the J gene lost 3 bases, with 18 bases spanning the gap. CDR3 length equals 14 residues. The CDR3 sequence is CAIRTTGIHTEAFF. CDR3 DNA sequence: TGTGCCATCAGAACCACAGGCATACACACTGAAGCTTTCTTT.

CDR3 sequence (DNA): TGTGCCAGCAGCCCGAGTTTTTCCGGGTTCACAGATACGCAGTATTTT. Translated: CASSPSFSGFTDTQYF. The rearrangement joins TRBV4-2 to TRBJ2-3, with no clear D. V was shortened by 4 bases and J by 2 bases, with 16 bases between the two germline ends. Per germline, CDR1 LGHNA and CDR2 YNFKEQ. The length of the CDR3 is 16 residues.

A single count supports this clone. This chain links TRBV28 with TRBJ1-5; D is unresolved. From germline, CDR1 is MDHEN and CDR2 SYDVKM. This CDR3 has 16 residues. V gave up 1 base and J gave up 2 bases, with 12 bases separating them. CDR3 protein: CASSLLPVLGNQPQHF. In DNA form, the CDR3 reads TGTGCCAGCAGTTTATTGCCGGTCTTGGGCAATCAGCCCCAGCATTTT.

V gene TRBV27 combines with J gene TRBJ2-5; D uncertain. This CDR3 has 14 amino acids. The V gene lost 5 bases and the J gene lost 2 bases, with 12 bases spanning the gap. Germline CDR1 reads MNHEY; CDR2 reads SMNVEV (reference sequence). As DNA, the CDR3 is TGTGCCAGCAGTCCCTTGGCCGTGCAAGAGACCCAGTACTTC. Amino acids: CASSPLAVQETQYF.

This clone was seen only once. Written as DNA, the CDR3 is TGTGCCAGCAGTTTGGGGGCCACAACTAATGAAAAACTGTTTTTT. This encodes CASSLGATTNEKLFF. The chain links TRBV28 to TRBJ1-4, with a possible D match to TRBD1 (6 bases). This CDR3 has 15 amino acids. With 3 bases removed from V and 0 bases from J, the gap between germline ends came to 8 bases. Germline CDR1 is MDHEN and CDR2 is SYDVKM.

The chain employs TRBV9 and TRBJ1-2; D not certain. Germline V gene data show CDR1 as SGDLS and CDR2 as YYNGEE. V was shortened by 4 bases and J by 11 bases, with 18 bases between the two germline ends. There are 13 residues in the CDR3. CDR3 amino acids: CASSSFAAVTYTF. The CDR3 nucleotides are TGTGCCAGCAGCTCTTTCGCCGCGGTGACTTACACCTTC.

The genes are TRBV7-8 and TRBJ2-2; weak D call: TRBD2 (5 bases). Trimming removed 3 bases from V and 3 bases from J, with 14 bases in between. The CDR3 loop spans 16 amino acids. From germline, CDR1 is SGHVS and CDR2 FQNEAQ. The chain's CDR3 is CASSFGLPPDTGELFF. Written as DNA, the CDR3 is TGTGCCAGCAGCTTTGGACTTCCCCCGGACACCGGGGAGCTGTTTTTT. The full variable domain, rest sourced from reference TRBV7-8 and TRBJ2-2, is GAGVSQSPRYKVAKRGQDVALRCDPISGHVSLFWYQQALGQGPEFLTYFQNEAQLDKSGLPSDRFFAERPEGSVSTLKIQRTQQEDSAVYLCASSFGLPPDTGELFFGEGSRLTVL.